This T cell receptor beta chain is from a study of graft-versus-host responses after intestinal transplantation. The overall study: Transplant types were multivisceral, liver-intestinal, or isolated intestinal. All recipients got anti-thymocyte globulin induction, then tacrolimus and steroids for about 3 years. Points from the study as a whole: Early post-transplant HvG declines tracked with peak circulating GvH clone levels. Researchers found GvH clones in recipient marrow, and some showed up first in ileum or blood.

Concerning this clone: The antigen is unknown.

Sequencing was performed with immunoSEQ multiplex PCR; in TCRdb, only in-frame clones are kept and a portion is missing. The sample holds 100,000 or so clones, approximately 92% seen once. Deletions cut 11 bases from V and 2 bases from J, with 11 bases between. This CDR3 comprises 12 residues. Germline CDR1 reads LNHDA; CDR2 reads SQIVND (reference sequence). The sample consisted of unstimulated CD8+ T cells sorted from spleen or lymph node cells, taken before transplant. This clonotype originated in a human donor who was the organ donor for an intestinal transplant. This sequence joins TRBV19 and TRBJ2-3; D perhaps matches TRBD1 (5 bases). This CDR3 is CAVEGVTDTQYF. CDR3 nucleotides: TGTGCCGTCGAAGGGGTCACAGATACGCAGTATTTT.